A selection of T cell receptor beta chains follows, all from one sample in a study of T cell changes during pregnancy in multiple sclerosis. The repertoire was sequenced with immunoSEQ multiplex PCR; TCRdb's copy has only in-frame clones and lacks some. The sample includes 55,000 to 80,000 clones, 85% to 90% of them seen just once. The specimen was peripheral blood, collected after pregnancy. These receptors all come from a female donor in good health, enrolled as a control in a pregnancy study. Each CDR3 is given with its conserved first and last residue. The D gene is left open where the match is weak. Some rows mark clone size as missing; the rest say once, few, many or name a class of expanded clone.

j_call,v_call,clone_size,cdr3_length,d_call,cdr3_aa,cdr3_nt
TRBJ1-1,TRBV5-4,NA,13,NA,CASSPTGLSEAFF,TGTGCCAGCAGTCCAACAGGGCTCTCTGAAGCTTTCTTT
TRBJ2-3,TRBV7-2,NA,15,NA,CASSLGGGGTDTQYF,TGTGCCAGCAGCTTGGGCGGGGGCGGCACAGATACGCAGTATTTT
TRBJ1-5,TRBV19,NA,14,NA,CATKAEGASQPQHF,TGTGCCACTAAGGCGGAAGGGGCGAGTCAGCCCCAGCATTTT
TRBJ1-1,TRBV4-1,few,14,NA,CASSQVAGRTEAFF,TGCGCCAGCAGCCAAGTCGCAGGCCGCACTGAAGCTTTCTTT
TRBJ1-2,TRBV14,NA,15,NA,CASSQDLGATYGYTF,TGTGCCAGCAGCCAAGATCTGGGAGCTACCTATGGCTACACCTTC
TRBJ1-5,TRBV30,NA,15,NA,CAWSVESGAHQPQHF,TGTGCCTGGAGTGTAGAATCAGGGGCCCATCAGCCCCAGCATTTT
TRBJ2-7,TRBV6-6,NA,13,TRBD2,CASLTSGSREQYF,TGTGCCAGCCTGACTAGCGGGAGTCGCGAGCAGTACTTC
TRBJ2-3,TRBV13,NA,15,NA,CASSPRGEGTDTQYF,TGTGCCAGCAGCCCCCGGGGAGAAGGCACAGATACGCAGTATTTT
TRBJ2-2,TRBV27,NA,16,NA,CASSSRDGQTTGELFF,TGTGCCAGCAGTTCCCGGGACGGACAGACCACCGGGGAGCTGTTTTTT
TRBJ2-2,TRBV10-3,NA,13,NA,CAISGQGTGELFF,TGTGCCATAAGTGGCCAGGGGACCGGGGAGCTGTTTTTT